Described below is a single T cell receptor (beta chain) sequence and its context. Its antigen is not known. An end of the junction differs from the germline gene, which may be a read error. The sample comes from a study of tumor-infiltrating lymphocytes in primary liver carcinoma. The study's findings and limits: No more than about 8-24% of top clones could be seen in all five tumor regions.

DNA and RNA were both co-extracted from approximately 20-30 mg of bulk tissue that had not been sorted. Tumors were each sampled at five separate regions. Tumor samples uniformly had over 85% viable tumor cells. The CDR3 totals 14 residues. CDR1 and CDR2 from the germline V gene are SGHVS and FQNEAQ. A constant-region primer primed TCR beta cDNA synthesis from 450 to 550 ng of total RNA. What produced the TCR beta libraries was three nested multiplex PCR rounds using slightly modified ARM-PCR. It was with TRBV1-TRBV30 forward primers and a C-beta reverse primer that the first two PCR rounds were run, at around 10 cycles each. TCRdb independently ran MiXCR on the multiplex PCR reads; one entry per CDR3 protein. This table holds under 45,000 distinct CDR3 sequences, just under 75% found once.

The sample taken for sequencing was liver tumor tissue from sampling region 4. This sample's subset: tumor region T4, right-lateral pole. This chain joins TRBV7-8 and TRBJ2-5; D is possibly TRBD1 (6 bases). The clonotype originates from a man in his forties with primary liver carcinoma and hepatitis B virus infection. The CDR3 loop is CASKQGTTQETRHF. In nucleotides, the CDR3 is TGTGCCAGCAAGCAAGGGACAACCCAAGAGACCCGGCACTTC.